This TCR beta chain was identified in a study of metastatic and nonmetastatic thyroid tumors. Background on the study: It was across blood and tumor or nodule tissue from malignant and benign thyroid patients that repertoires were compared.

In the study's own analysis: Between-group CDR3 differences, defined by clinicopathological status, yielded a distant-metastasis classifier for papillary thyroid cancer. TCRdb redid the clone calls on the PCR reads using MiXCR. The V and J calls were determined by TCRdb, not by the authors. Counted here are 19,000 or so clones, about 31% occurring once; the ten biggest clones make up 20% to 25%. Ahead of thyroid surgery, no patient had received treatment of any kind. This clone is medium-sized (0.01 to 0.1%) in the sample. The antigen remains unidentified. The CDR3 totals 15 residues. V was clipped by 0 bases and J by 1 base, with 8 bases between them. Germline assignment: CDR1 MNHEY and CDR2 SVGEGT. General study points: TCR beta diversity was reportedly significantly higher in malignant thyroid tumors than benign nodules, in blood and tumor.

V gene TRBV6-2 or TRBV6-3 combines with J gene TRBJ2-3; no reliable D call. The receptor was derived from a female donor with papillary thyroid cancer or a benign thyroid nodule (not recorded which). Some clones in this sample may be carry-over from other donors' samples. Material for sequencing was adjacent normal tissue. The CDR3 is CASSYSQLRTDTQYF. The CDR3 nucleotides are TGTGCCAGCAGTTACTCGCAGCTTCGCACAGATACGCAGTATTTT.